This passage covers 13 T cell receptor beta chains from one sample sequenced in a study of cytotoxic CD8 clonotypes in ibrutinib-treated CLL. Here immunoSEQ multiplex PCR was the method, and the copy in TCRdb shows in-frame clones only, minus some. The sample consists of approximately 70,000 clones, over 75% of them appearing once. Here the sequenced sample was PBMCs, taken after 12 months of ibrutinib treatment. These TCRs come from a human donor with chronic lymphocytic leukemia.

This chain links TRBV7-9 with TRBJ2-7, with 7 bases fitting TRBD1. Trimming at V came to 5 bases and at J to 3 bases, leaving 4 bases not matched to a gene. Germline loops: CDR1 SEHNR, CDR2 FQNEAQ (reference sequence). CDR3 length equals 13 residues. This CDR3 is CASSPGQIYEQYF. CDR3 nucleotide sequence: TGTGCCAGCAGCCCGGGACAGATCTACGAGCAGTACTTC. Variable domain in full (rest from reference TRBV7-9 and TRBJ2-7): DTGVSQNPRHKITKRGQNVTFRCDPISEHNRLYWYRQTLGQGPEFLTYFQNEAQLEKSRLLSDRFSAERPKGSFSTLEIQRTEQGDSAMYLCASSPGQIYEQYFGPGTRLTVT.

V and J are TRBV7-2 and TRBJ2-5; the D is unclear. V was shortened by 5 bases and J by 5 bases, with 6 bases between the two germline ends. CDR1 is SGHTA, CDR2 FQGNSA, per germline. This CDR3 comprises 11 residues. CDR3 DNA: TGTGCCAGCAGCCCCCTCGAGACCCAGTACTTC. Its protein product is CASSPLETQYF.

The chain employs TRBV19 and TRBJ1-2; TRBD1 might be the D (6 bases). This CDR3 contains 12 residues. Germline-derived CDR1 and CDR2 are LNHDA and SQIVND (reference sequence). Trimming left V 7 bases short and J 2 bases short, with 8 bases between. The CDR3 here is CASIGQNYGYTF. CDR3 bases: TGTGCCAGTATAGGACAGAACTATGGCTACACCTTC. The whole variable domain, remainder taken from reference TRBV19 and TRBJ1-2, is DGGITQSPKYLFRKEGQNVTLSCEQNLNHDAMYWYRQDPGQGLRLIYYSQIVNDFQKGDIAEGYSVSREKKESFPLTVTSAQKNPTAFYLCASIGQNYGYTFGSGTRLTVV.

This clone was recorded only once. The rearrangement joins TRBV30 to TRBJ2-1, with D perhaps assigned TRBD1 or TRBD2 (5 bases each). Per the germline V gene, CDR1 is GTSNPN and CDR2 is SVGIG (reference sequence). V was cut by 2 bases and J by 5 bases, with 19 bases left in between. The CDR3 is made up of 16 amino acids. CDR3 sequence reads: CAWSPPTVLGDNEQFF. The CDR3 nucleotides are TGTGCCTGGAGTCCCCCGACAGTACTAGGGGACAATGAGCAGTTCTTC.

A single count supports this clone. The junction departs from the called germline gene at one end, perhaps through a read error. The rearrangement joins TRBV28 to TRBJ1-5; D is unresolved. Germline CDR1 and CDR2: MDHEN and SYDVKM. The CDR3 runs to 12 residues. CDR3 sequence: CASSLLHEAQHF. The CDR3 bases are TGTGCCAGCAGTTTATTGCACGAGGCCCAACATTTT. The whole variable domain, remainder taken from reference TRBV28 and TRBJ1-5, is DVKVTQSSRYLVKRTGEKVFLECVQDMDHENMFWYRQDPGLGLRLIYFSYDVKMKEKGDIPEGYSVSREKKERFSLILESASTNQTSMYLCASSLLHEAQHFGDGTRLSIL.

The rearrangement links TRBV28 to TRBJ2-7; D gene ambiguous. This CDR3 region has 11 residues. The ends were cut back, 8 bases at V and 4 bases at J, with 9 bases in the middle. Germline V gene sequence: CDR1 MDHEN, CDR2 SYDVKM. The CDR3 region has the DNA TGTGCCAGCGTTGAAGGGTACGAGCAGTACTTC. The encoded protein is CASVEGYEQYF.

J is TRBJ2-6 and V is TRBV4-3, with a tentative D call TRBD2 (5 bases). The CDR3 covers 15 residues. Between the trimmed V and J ends, which lost 0 bases and 2 bases, there was a span of 5 bases. The germline gives CDR1 LGHNA, CDR2 YSLEER. The CDR3 sequence is CASSQDGTGANVLTF. CDR3 DNA: TGCGCCAGCAGCCAAGACGGGACTGGGGCCAACGTCCTGACTTTC.

V gene TRBV19 combines with J gene TRBJ1-1; unclear D gene. Looked up from germline, CDR1 is LNHDA and CDR2 is SQIVND (reference sequence). Trimming left V 1 base short and J 2 bases short, with 11 bases between. This CDR3 is 15 amino acids long. CDR3 DNA sequence: TGTGCCAGTAGTATAGTTCAGGCGTCAAACACTGAAGCTTTCTTT. It yields the protein CASSIVQASNTEAFF.

The J gene is TRBJ1-1, the V gene TRBV5-4; tentatively, D is TRBD1 (5 bases). Trimming took 0 bases from V and 4 from J, leaving 10 bases between them. From germline, CDR1 is SGHNT and CDR2 YYREEE (reference sequence). The CDR3 is 14 residues long. The CDR3 DNA follows: TGTGCCAGCAGCTTGGCCGGGGCGGGCACTGAAGCTTTCTTT. Its protein product is CASSLAGAGTEAFF.

The chain couples TRBV6-1 to TRBJ1-1; TRBD1 aligns across 9 bases. With V trimmed by 5 bases and J by 5 bases, 3 bases remained unmatched. The germline V gene has CDR1 MNHNS and CDR2 SASEGT. The CDR3 extends over 13 amino acids. DNA for the CDR3: TGTGCCAGCAGTTGGACAGGGGTAACTGAAGCTTTCTTT. Translated, it gives CASSWTGVTEAFF.

The genes are TRBV29-1 and TRBJ1-5, with a possible D match to TRBD1 (6 bases). The germline V and J ends were trimmed by 2 bases and 4 bases, with 12 bases remaining between them. This CDR3 is built from 14 residues. Germline CDR1 SQVTM, CDR2 ANQGSEA. This chain's CDR3 is CSVELGGGNQPQHF. In DNA form, the CDR3 reads TGCAGCGTTGAATTGGGAGGGGGAAATCAGCCCCAGCATTTT.

The chain couples TRBV6-5 to TRBJ2-7, with 7 nucleotides matching TRBD2. The CDR3 has 14 residues. The germline CDR1 and CDR2 sequences are MNHEY and SVGAGI. Unmatched junction bases numbered 3, after V lost 2 bases and J lost 2 bases. The CDR3 DNA is TGTGCCAGCAGTTACAATCGGGGGGCCTACGAGCAGTACTTC. Residues: CASSYNRGAYEQYF.

The chain recombines TRBV18 with TRBJ1-1, with D perhaps matching TRBD1 (6 bases). CDR3 size: 16 residues. Germline CDR1 and CDR2: KGHSH and LQKENI. V lost 4 bases, J lost 5 bases, and 20 bases lay in between. Written as DNA, the CDR3 is TGTGCCAGCTCACTACCACAGACGGGGGCGAGGACTGAAGCTTTCTTT. Translated: CASSLPQTGARTEAFF. The complete variable domain, with remaining parts taken from reference TRBV18 and TRBJ1-1, reads NAGVMQNPRHLVRRRGQEARLRCSPMKGHSHVYWYRQLPEEGLKFMVYLQKENIIDESGMPKERFSAEFPKEGPSILRIQQVVRGDSAAYFCASSLPQTGARTEAFFGQGTRLTVV.